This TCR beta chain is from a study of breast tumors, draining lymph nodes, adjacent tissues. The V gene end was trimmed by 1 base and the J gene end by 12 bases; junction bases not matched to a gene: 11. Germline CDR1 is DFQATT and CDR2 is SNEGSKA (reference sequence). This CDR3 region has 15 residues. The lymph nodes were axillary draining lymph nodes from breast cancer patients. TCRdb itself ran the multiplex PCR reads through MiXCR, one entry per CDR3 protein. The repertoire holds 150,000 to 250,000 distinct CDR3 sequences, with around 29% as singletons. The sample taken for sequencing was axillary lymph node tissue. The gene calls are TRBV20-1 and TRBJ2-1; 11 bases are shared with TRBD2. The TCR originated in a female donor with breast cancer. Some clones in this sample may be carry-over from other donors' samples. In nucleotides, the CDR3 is TGCAGTGCTAGAGTAGCGGGAGGGATTTCCCGTGCGCAGTTCTTC. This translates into CSARVAGGISRAQFF.